A selection of T cell receptor beta chains follows, all from one sample in a study of blood T cell repertoires in COVID-19. The assay was immunoSEQ multiplex PCR, and TCRdb's table has in-frame clones only and misses some. The table records 250,000 or so clones, roughly 87% of them present only once. The source material was peripheral blood. The receptor source for this set is a woman aged 40-49 years who had recovered from COVID-19. Both conserved end residues are part of each CDR3. Fields, in order: J gene, D gene, clone size, V gene, CDR3 DNA, CDR3 protein. The D gene is left open where the match is weak. Part of the rows lack a size; the others show once, few, many or a class for expanded clones.

J gene: TRBJ1-1; D gene: .; clone size: .; V gene: TRBV20-1; CDR3 DNA: TGCAGTGTAACAGAACAGGGATCGGCTTTCTTT; CDR3 protein: CSVTEQGSAFF
J gene: TRBJ1-1; D gene: .; clone size: once; V gene: TRBV5-4; CDR3 DNA: TGTGCCAGCAGCGCGGCCAGAGAAACTTTCTTT; CDR3 protein: CASSAARETFF
J gene: TRBJ2-7; D gene: TRBD1; clone size: .; V gene: TRBV4-1; CDR3 DNA: TGCGCCAGCAGCCAAGAGGACAGGGGGCGAACCTACGAGCAGTACTTC; CDR3 protein: CASSQEDRGRTYEQYF
J gene: TRBJ2-1; D gene: TRBD2; clone size: .; V gene: TRBV6-5; CDR3 DNA: TGTGCCAGCAGTTTCACTAGCGGGAGCTACAATGAGCAGTTCTTC; CDR3 protein: CASSFTSGSYNEQFF
J gene: TRBJ2-3; D gene: TRBD1; clone size: .; V gene: TRBV25-1; CDR3 DNA: TGTGCCAGCACCTCTTCCTCCGCAGGGGGTCAAACAGATACGCAGTATTTT; CDR3 protein: CASTSSSAGGQTDTQYF
J gene: TRBJ2-1; D gene: TRBD2; clone size: .; V gene: TRBV27; CDR3 DNA: TGTGCCAGCAGTGCCCCCGGACTAGCGTCAAATGAGCAGTTCTTC; CDR3 protein: CASSAPGLASNEQFF
J gene: TRBJ2-3; D gene: .; clone size: once; V gene: TRBV5-6; CDR3 DNA: TGTGCCAGCAGCTTGGGGGCCACCATCAAGTATTTT; CDR3 protein: CASSLGATIKYF
J gene: TRBJ1-1; D gene: .; clone size: .; V gene: TRBV19; CDR3 DNA: TGTGCCAGTTCCCTGGAGGGGCAGCGGTTACGACAAGCTTTCTTT; CDR3 protein: CASSLEGQRLRQAFF
J gene: TRBJ1-1; D gene: .; clone size: .; V gene: TRBV19; CDR3 DNA: TGTGCCAGTACTACGCGGGGAGGTTACACTGAAGCTTTCTTT; CDR3 protein: CASTTRGGYTEAFF
J gene: TRBJ2-1; D gene: TRBD2; clone size: once; V gene: TRBV29-1; CDR3 DNA: TGCAGCGTGACTAGCGGGAGAGACTTCTACAATGAGCAGTTCTTC; CDR3 protein: CSVTSGRDFYNEQFF
J gene: TRBJ2-1; D gene: TRBD2; clone size: .; V gene: TRBV7-6; CDR3 DNA: TGTGCCAGCAGCTTAAGCGGGGGCGGATACAATGAGCAGTTCTTC; CDR3 protein: CASSLSGGGYNEQFF